These 21 T cell receptor beta chains originate from one sample sequenced in a study of T cell repertoires in cytomegalovirus infection. No antigen has been assigned to these receptors. TCRdb reprocessed the reads via MiXCR and lists one record per CDR3 protein. Of approximately 730,000 distinct CDR3 sequences in the sample, 25% to 35% were seen once. The sequenced sample was cultured CD8+ T cells from PBMCs, obtained from culture after CMV antigen stimulation. The source of these receptors is a human donor in good health (CMV status not recorded). Some clones in this sample may be carry-over from other donors' samples.

This clonotype was counted a few times. The V gene is TRBV6-5, the J gene TRBJ2-5; no definite D call. The CDR3 runs 15 residues. Trimming cost V 0 bases and J 0 bases, with 8 bases left between them. CDR1 and CDR2 (germline): MNHEY, SVGAGI. CDR3 nucleotide sequence: TGTGCCAGCAGTTACTCGACGGTATACCAAGAGACCCAGTACTTC. It codes for CASSYSTVYQETQYF.

This clonotype has a count of ten or more. In DNA, the CDR3 is TGCGCCAGCAGCGGTGAAGCGGGGGGGCGTCCAGATACGCAGTATTTT. This encodes CASSGEAGGRPDTQYF. The chain is built from TRBV4-1 and TRBJ2-3; 10 bases fit TRBD2. The CDR3 length is 16 residues. The V gene end was trimmed by 5 bases and the J gene end by 4 bases; junction bases not matched to a gene: 9. From germline, CDR1 is MGHRA and CDR2 YSYEKL.

The chain has TRBV7-9 and TRBJ1-6; 7 nucleotides align to TRBD1. The V gene end was trimmed by 2 bases and the J gene end by 6 bases; junction bases not matched to a gene: 4. Germline CDR1 is SEHNR and CDR2 is FQNEAQ (reference sequence). There are 15 residues in the CDR3. CDR3 in amino acids: CASSLRTGPNSPLHF. CDR3 in DNA: TGTGCCAGCAGCTTAAGGACAGGACCTAATTCACCCCTCCACTTT. Supplemented by reference TRBV7-9 and TRBJ1-6, the full variable domain reads DTGVSQNPRHKITKRGQNVTFRCDPISEHNRLYWYRQTLGQGPEFLTYFQNEAQLEKSRLLSDRFSAERPKGSFSTLEIQRTEQGDSAMYLCASSLRTGPNSPLHFGNGTRLTVT.

This clonotype was seen a few times. V gene TRBV4-1 combines with J gene TRBJ1-1, with D unclear. Trimming stripped 0 bases from V and 3 bases from J, with 5 bases between. Germline assignment: CDR1 MGHRA and CDR2 YSYEKL. This CDR3 has 13 residues. CDR3 region: CASSQDADTEAFF. DNA for the CDR3: TGCGCCAGCAGCCAAGATGCAGACACTGAAGCTTTCTTT.

Ten or more counts support this clonotype. The chain combines TRBV27 with TRBJ2-2, with no clear D. CDR1 and CDR2 from the germline V gene are MNHEY and SMNVEV (reference sequence). Trimming removed 10 bases from V and 4 bases from J, with 7 bases in between. The CDR3 covers 11 residues. For the CDR3, the DNA is TGTGCCACCGGCTCCACCGGGGAGCTGTTTTTT. Residues: CATGSTGELFF.

V gene TRBV11-3 combines with J gene TRBJ2-4; D might be TRBD1 or TRBD2, each matching 6 bases. Germline CDR1 is SGHNT and CDR2 is YENEEA. This CDR3 contains 15 residues. V was clipped by 3 bases and J by 1 base, with 10 bases between them. CDR3 sequence (DNA): TGTGCCAGCAGCTTGAGAGGGGGGGCCAAAAACATTCAGTACTTC. Translation gives CASSLRGGAKNIQYF.

Concerning this clonotype: A much bigger clone sits one base away, suggesting this may be a read error. V usage is TRBV7-2 and J usage is TRBJ2-3; D is possibly TRBD1 (5 bases). The DNA end is a closer match to TRBJ1-5, so the J assignment may be wrong. Germline lookup yields CDR1 SGHTA and CDR2 FQGNSA. The length of the CDR3 is 13 residues. The DNA for the CDR3 is TGTGCCAGCAGCCGACGGGGGGAAGATACGCAGCATTTT. This translates into CASSRRGEDTQHF.

V is TRBV20-1 and J is TRBJ1-3; no clear D. The CDR3 sequence is 11 residues long. V shed 6 bases and J shed 4 bases, with 7 bases lying between them. Per germline, CDR1 DFQATT and CDR2 SNEGSKA (reference sequence). The CDR3 DNA reads TGCAGTGCCGACATGGGAAACACCATATATTTT. Translation: CSADMGNTIYF.

This chain uses TRBV10-3 with TRBJ2-3, with no clear D. V dropped 6 bases and J dropped 2 bases, with 15 bases sitting between them. The CDR3 is made up of 15 amino acids. The germline V gene encodes CDR1 ENHRY and CDR2 SYGVKD. This CDR3 is CAIRGTPQNTDTQYF. CDR3 sequence (DNA): TGTGCCATCAGGGGTACTCCCCAGAACACAGATACGCAGTATTTT.

The chain employs TRBV6-8 and TRBJ1-4; no clear D. Germline CDR1 is MNHGY and CDR2 is SAAAGT. The CDR3 runs to 15 residues. V lost 2 bases to trimming and J lost 4 bases, with 11 bases between them. CDR3 DNA: TGTGCCAGCAGTTACGAGGGAGGCATTAATGAAAAACTGTTTTTT. Translated: CASSYEGGINEKLFF.

This clonotype showed up many times. The gene calls are TRBV7-2 and TRBJ2-1; D tentatively fits TRBD1 or TRBD2 (5 bases each). This CDR3 is built from 15 residues. Germline V CDR1 and CDR2: SGHTA, FQGNSA. The V gene lost 1 base and the J gene lost 1 base, with 8 bases spanning the gap. The CDR3, as DNA: TGTGCCAGCAGCTTAGGGTGGGGGTCCTACAATGAGCAGTTCTTC. Translation: CASSLGWGSYNEQFF.

The CDR3 DNA follows: TGTGCCAGCAGCTTAGATCCGGGCGGCGGCTACACCTTC. Amino acid sequence: CASSLDPGGGYTF. This rearrangement joins TRBV7-9 to TRBJ1-2; no reliable D call. Between the trimmed V and J ends, which lost 1 base and 8 bases, there was a span of 11 bases. The germline V gene encodes CDR1 SEHNR and CDR2 FQNEAQ (reference sequence). The CDR3 loop spans 13 amino acids.

The chain links TRBV2 to TRBJ1-6, with 7 bases aligning to TRBD1. J was trimmed by 8 bases and V by 5 bases; bases with no gene match: 12. This CDR3 comprises 16 residues. Germline loops: CDR1 SNHLY, CDR2 FYNNEI. The CDR3 loop is CASSSTQGGNYSPLHF. The CDR3, as DNA: TGTGCCAGCAGTTCAACTCAGGGGGGGAATTATTCACCCCTCCACTTT.

The gene calls are TRBV7-6 and TRBJ2-1; 11 bases map to TRBD2. The CDR3 is made up of 17 amino acids. Germline V gene data show CDR1 as SGHVS and CDR2 as FNYEAQ. V gave up 2 bases and J gave up 4 bases; unmatched junction bases: 7. CDR3: CASSLQALAGDYNEQFF. The DNA of the CDR3 is TGTGCCAGCAGCTTACAGGCACTAGCGGGGGATTACAATGAGCAGTTCTTC.

With respect to this clonotype: Likely a read error: the CDR3 ends without its conserved phenylalanine or tryptophan. The V and J genes are TRBV24-1 and TRBJ2-1; D is perhaps TRBD2 (5 bases). Trimming removed 3 bases at V and 12 bases at J, with 14 bases between. The length of the CDR3 is 13 residues. Germline loops: CDR1 KGHDR, CDR2 SFDVKD. The CDR3 DNA is TGTGCCACCAGTGATGATCCGGGATTAGGGCAGTTCTTG. This gives the protein CATSDDPGLGQFL.

The J gene is TRBJ2-2, the V gene TRBV4-1, with D uncertain. From germline, CDR1 is MGHRA and CDR2 YSYEKL. Trimming stripped 1 base from V and 0 bases from J, with 9 bases between. CDR3 length equals 16 residues. CDR3 bases: TGCGCCAGCAGCCAAGCCTCTTCCACGAACACCGGGGAGCTGTTTTTT. Amino acid sequence: CASSQASSTNTGELFF.

There are a few counts of this clonotype. The genes are TRBV6-6 and TRBJ1-2, with D maybe TRBD1 (5 bases). This CDR3 is 14 amino acids long. Germline V CDR1 and CDR2: MNHNY, SVGAGI (reference sequence). V was shortened by 6 bases and J by 2 bases, with 13 bases between the two germline ends. The CDR3 DNA is TGTGCCAGCAGAGGGACCGAGTCGAACTATGGCTACACCTTC. It translates to CASRGTESNYGYTF.

This clonotype was seen more than once but under ten times. The J gene is TRBJ2-5, the V gene TRBV7-9, with D tentatively TRBD1 (6 bases). CDR3 length: 15 amino acids. Germline lookup yields CDR1 SEHNR and CDR2 FQNEAQ (reference sequence). V lost 2 bases to trimming and J lost 5 bases, with 15 bases between them. The CDR3 region is CASSLTDSQAETQYF. The CDR3, as DNA: TGTGCCAGCAGCTTAACGGACAGCCAGGCCGAGACCCAGTACTTC.

This chain joins TRBV5-1 and TRBJ1-1; 8 bases are a match to TRBD1. With V trimmed by 3 bases and J by 3 bases, 7 bases remained unmatched. The CDR3 totals 15 residues. From germline, CDR1 is SGHRS and CDR2 YFSETQ. CDR3 sequence: CASSSPDRGYTEAFF. In DNA, the CDR3 is TGCGCCAGCAGCTCCCCAGACAGGGGATACACTGAAGCTTTCTTT. Drawing the rest from reference TRBV5-1 and TRBJ1-1, the complete variable domain is KAGVTQTPRYLIKTRGQQVTLSCSPISGHRSVSWYQQTPGQGLQFLFEYFSETQRNKGNFPGRFSGRQFSNSRSEMNVSTLELGDSALYLCASSSPDRGYTEAFFGQGTRLTVV.

This clonotype has a handful of counts. V usage is TRBV13 and J usage is TRBJ2-1; 7 bases line up with TRBD1. V lost 4 bases and J lost 3; bases outside the gene matches: 12. The CDR3 covers 17 residues. Per germline, CDR1 PRHDT and CDR2 FYEKMQ (reference sequence). CDR3 in amino acids: CASSSDRVRDDYNEQFF. CDR3 sequence (DNA): TGTGCCAGCAGCTCCGACAGGGTCAGGGACGACTACAATGAGCAGTTCTTC.

Worth noting for this clonotype: A much larger clone lies a single base off, so this may be a read error. Without the conserved terminal phenylalanine or tryptophan, this CDR3 likely stems from a read error. V is TRBV7-6 and J is TRBJ2-1; maybe TRBD2 (5 bases). Germline-derived CDR1 and CDR2 are SGHVS and FNYEAQ. The ends were cut back, 8 bases at V and 12 bases at J, with 20 bases in the middle. There are 13 residues in the CDR3. The CDR3 nucleotides read TGTGCCAGCGAAGTAGTAGGAGGAGTGGTGCAGTTCCTC. Translation: CASEVVGGVVQFL.